This T cell receptor (beta chain) is from a study of blood T cells in healthy people across ages. Study-wide results and caveats: In these data, TCR beta diversity tracked strongly with naive T cell percentage. In older individuals, TCR beta diversity per million T cells was lower, falling roughly linearly with age.

In this sample, this clonotype turned up a few times. Its target is unknown. Together with a sample-barcoded 5' primer, a J-beta primer mix was included in a second PCR lasting roughly 6 to 12 cycles. Using its own MiXCR run on the 5' RACE reads, TCRdb lists one record per CDR3 protein. The sample has under 2,000,000 distinct CDR3 sequences, 49% seen once. Isolated PBMCs totaled at least 6 million in each sample. CDR3 length: 16 amino acids. Germline CDR1 reads LGHDT; CDR2 reads YNNKEL (reference sequence). The source of this sequence is a woman in her thirties or forties in good health. This rearrangement joins TRBV3-1 to TRBJ2-5, with 10 bases matching TRBD1. The J call may be in error: the DNA end matches TRBJ2-7 better. The sample taken for sequencing was blood. DNA for the CDR3: TGTGCCAGCAGCCAAGATTTAGGAGGGACAGGGGACGAGCAGTACTTC. Its translation: CASSQDLGGTGDEQYF.